These T cell receptor beta chains were read from a single sample in a study of blood T cell repertoires in COVID-19. Clones were read by immunoSEQ multiplex PCR, and TCRdb kept only the in-frame ones, dropping some. This table holds 55,000 to 90,000 clones, 75% to 95% found once. Material for sequencing was peripheral blood. The origin of the receptors is a human donor with active COVID-19. The donor label of this sample is uncertain. CDR3s include the opening cysteine and the closing phenylalanine or tryptophan. Size values are once, few and many counts, or a class for expanded clones, and some rows have none.

CDR3aa: CASSGGQVETQYF
v_gene: TRBV2
abundance: .
j_gene: TRBJ2-5

CDR3aa: CASSRDRSFSASYEQYF
v_gene: TRBV28
abundance: .
j_gene: TRBJ2-7

CDR3aa: CASSQDQPGDTQYF
v_gene: TRBV4-1
abundance: few
j_gene: TRBJ2-3

CDR3aa: CASRSAGDRGLYTF
v_gene: TRBV19
abundance: few
j_gene: TRBJ1-2

CDR3aa: CASSLVIGSGRANEQFF
v_gene: TRBV5-1
abundance: .
j_gene: TRBJ2-1

CDR3aa: CASSHTGQKYGYTF
v_gene: TRBV23-1
abundance: .
j_gene: TRBJ1-2

CDR3aa: CASSPTRTGYQPQHF
v_gene: TRBV6-5
abundance: .
j_gene: TRBJ1-5

CDR3aa: CASSQDRSPYGYTF
v_gene: TRBV14
abundance: .
j_gene: TRBJ1-2

CDR3aa: CASSQRGAGGYTF
v_gene: TRBV3-1/TRBV3-2
abundance: .
j_gene: TRBJ1-2

CDR3aa: CASGATSGRHGEQYF
v_gene: TRBV11-2
abundance: .
j_gene: TRBJ2-7

CDR3aa: CASSSLAGNEQFF
v_gene: TRBV7-9
abundance: .
j_gene: TRBJ2-1

CDR3aa: CATSRDRGEKLFF
v_gene: TRBV15
abundance: .
j_gene: TRBJ1-4

CDR3aa: CASSSSSYEQYF
v_gene: TRBV7-3
abundance: .
j_gene: TRBJ2-7

CDR3aa: CASSPGTGGHEQYF
v_gene: TRBV6-5
abundance: .
j_gene: TRBJ2-7

CDR3aa: CASSLQAGGYNEQFF
v_gene: TRBV5-1
abundance: .
j_gene: TRBJ2-1

CDR3aa: CASRTGRRNEKLFF
v_gene: TRBV6-5
abundance: .
j_gene: TRBJ1-4

CDR3aa: CASSLVSGELFF
v_gene: TRBV5-4
abundance: .
j_gene: TRBJ2-2

CDR3aa: CASSYSGQLYGYTF
v_gene: TRBV6-5
abundance: .
j_gene: TRBJ1-2

CDR3aa: CASSYQDRNAFF
v_gene: TRBV6-2/TRBV6-3
abundance: .
j_gene: TRBJ1-1

CDR3aa: CASSRTPRDYYGYTF
v_gene: TRBV6-5
abundance: .
j_gene: TRBJ1-2

CDR3aa: CASSYHRENYGYTF
v_gene: TRBV4-3
abundance: .
j_gene: TRBJ1-2

CDR3aa: CASSDAGRVGTATDTQYF
v_gene: TRBV10-1
abundance: .
j_gene: TRBJ2-3

CDR3aa: CATRDGSGSNRETQYF
v_gene: TRBV4-1
abundance: .
j_gene: TRBJ2-5

CDR3aa: CASSHKLAGGANTQYF
v_gene: TRBV2
abundance: .
j_gene: TRBJ2-3

CDR3aa: CASSRQGTQPQHF
v_gene: TRBV5-4
abundance: .
j_gene: TRBJ1-5

CDR3aa: CASSTSTGVNTGELFF
v_gene: TRBV27
abundance: .
j_gene: TRBJ2-2